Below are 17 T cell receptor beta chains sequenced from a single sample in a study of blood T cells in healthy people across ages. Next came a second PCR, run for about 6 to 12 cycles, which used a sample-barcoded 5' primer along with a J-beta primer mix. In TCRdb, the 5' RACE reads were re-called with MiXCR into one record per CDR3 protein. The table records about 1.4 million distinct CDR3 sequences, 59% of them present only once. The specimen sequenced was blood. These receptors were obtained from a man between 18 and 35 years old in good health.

The CDR3 DNA reads as TGTGCCAGCAGCCAAGGGACTAGCGGGAGGGACGAGCAGTACTTC. Translated, it gives CASSQGTSGRDEQYF. The chain employs TRBV4-2 and TRBJ2-7; 15 bases agree with TRBD2. After removal of 1 base from V and 5 bases from J, the junction contained 0 bases not matched to a gene. The CDR3 totals 15 residues. From germline, CDR1 is LGHNA and CDR2 YNFKEQ.

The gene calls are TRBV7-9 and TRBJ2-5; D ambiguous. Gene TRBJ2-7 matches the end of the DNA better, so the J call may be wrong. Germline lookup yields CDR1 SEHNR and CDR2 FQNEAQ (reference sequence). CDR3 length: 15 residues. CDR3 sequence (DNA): TGTGCCAGCAGTTATGGTTCCACGCGAGTGGGCGAGCAGTACTTC. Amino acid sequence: CASSYGSTRVGEQYF.

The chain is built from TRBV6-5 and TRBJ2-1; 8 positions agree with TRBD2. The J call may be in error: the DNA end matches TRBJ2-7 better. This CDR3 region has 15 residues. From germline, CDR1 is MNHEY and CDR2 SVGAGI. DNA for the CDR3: TGTGCCAGCAGTTACTCGACGGGAGGGAACAATGAGCAGTACTTC. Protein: CASSYSTGGNNEQYF.

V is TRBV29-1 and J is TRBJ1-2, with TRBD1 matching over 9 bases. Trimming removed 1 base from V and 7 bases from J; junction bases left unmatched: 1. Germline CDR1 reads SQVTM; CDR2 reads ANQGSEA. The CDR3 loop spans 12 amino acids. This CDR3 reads CSVEGDRAGYTF. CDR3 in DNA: TGCAGCGTTGAAGGGGACAGGGCTGGCTACACCTTC.

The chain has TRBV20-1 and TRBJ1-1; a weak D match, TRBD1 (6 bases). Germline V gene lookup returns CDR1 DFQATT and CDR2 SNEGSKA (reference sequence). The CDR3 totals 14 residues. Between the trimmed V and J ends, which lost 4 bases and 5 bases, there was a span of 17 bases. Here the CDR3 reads CSATPEQGFTEAFF. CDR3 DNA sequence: TGCAGTGCTACTCCTGAGCAGGGGTTTACTGAAGCTTTCTTT.

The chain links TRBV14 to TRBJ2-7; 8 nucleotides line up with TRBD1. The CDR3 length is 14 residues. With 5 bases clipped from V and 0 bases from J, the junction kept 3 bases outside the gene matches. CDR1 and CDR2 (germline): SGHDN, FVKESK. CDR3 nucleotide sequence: TGTGCCAGCAGCACGACAGGGGACTCCTACGAGCAGTACTTC. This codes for CASSTTGDSYEQYF.

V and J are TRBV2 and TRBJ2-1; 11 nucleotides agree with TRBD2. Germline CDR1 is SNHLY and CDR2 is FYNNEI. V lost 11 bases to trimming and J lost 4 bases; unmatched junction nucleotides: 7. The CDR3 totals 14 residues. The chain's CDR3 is CARSGREGYNEQFF. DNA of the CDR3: TGTGCCCGTAGCGGGAGGGAGGGTTACAATGAGCAGTTCTTC.

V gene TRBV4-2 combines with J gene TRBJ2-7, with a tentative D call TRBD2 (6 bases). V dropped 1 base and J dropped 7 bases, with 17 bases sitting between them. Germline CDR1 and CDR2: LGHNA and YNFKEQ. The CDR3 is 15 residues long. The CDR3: CASSQVEAGYNEQYF. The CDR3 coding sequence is TGTGCCAGCAGCCAAGTGGAAGCGGGCTACAATGAGCAGTACTTC.

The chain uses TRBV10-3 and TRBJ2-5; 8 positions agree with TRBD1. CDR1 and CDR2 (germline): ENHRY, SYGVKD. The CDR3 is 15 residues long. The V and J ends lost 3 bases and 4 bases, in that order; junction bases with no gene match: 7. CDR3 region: CAISESGQGRETQYF. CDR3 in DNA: TGTGCCATCAGTGAATCCGGACAGGGTAGAGAGACCCAGTACTTC.

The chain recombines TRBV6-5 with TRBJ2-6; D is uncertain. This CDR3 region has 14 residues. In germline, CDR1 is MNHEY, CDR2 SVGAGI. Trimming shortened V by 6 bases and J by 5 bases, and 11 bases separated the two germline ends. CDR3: CASSLEQRANVLTF. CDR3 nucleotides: TGTGCCAGCAGCCTAGAACAGAGGGCCAACGTCCTGACTTTC.

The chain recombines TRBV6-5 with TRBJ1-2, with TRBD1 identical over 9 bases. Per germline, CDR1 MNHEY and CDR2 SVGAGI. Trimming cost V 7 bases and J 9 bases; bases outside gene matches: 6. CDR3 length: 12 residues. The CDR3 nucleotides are TGTGCCAGCACCACAGGGGGCCATAGCTACACCTTC. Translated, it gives CASTTGGHSYTF.

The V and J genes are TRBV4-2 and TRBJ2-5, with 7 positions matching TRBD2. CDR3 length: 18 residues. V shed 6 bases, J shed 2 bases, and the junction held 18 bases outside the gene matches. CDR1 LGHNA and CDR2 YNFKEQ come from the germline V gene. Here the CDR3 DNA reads TGTGCCAGCAGTCCGACGATACTAGCGACAATGGTACAAGAGACCCAGTACTTC. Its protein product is CASSPTILATMVQETQYF.

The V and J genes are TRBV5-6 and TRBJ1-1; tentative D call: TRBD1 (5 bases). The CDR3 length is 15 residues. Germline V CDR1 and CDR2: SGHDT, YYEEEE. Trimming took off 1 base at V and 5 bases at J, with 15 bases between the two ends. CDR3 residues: CASSLFVPEGTEAFF. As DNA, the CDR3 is TGTGCCAGCAGCTTGTTCGTACCGGAGGGGACTGAAGCTTTCTTT.

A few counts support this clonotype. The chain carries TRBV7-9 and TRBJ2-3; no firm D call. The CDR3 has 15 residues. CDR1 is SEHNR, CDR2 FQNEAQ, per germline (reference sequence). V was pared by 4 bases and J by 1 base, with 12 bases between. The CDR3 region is CASSYIGSGTDTQYF. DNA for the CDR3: TGTGCCAGCAGCTATATTGGAAGTGGCACAGATACGCAGTATTTT.

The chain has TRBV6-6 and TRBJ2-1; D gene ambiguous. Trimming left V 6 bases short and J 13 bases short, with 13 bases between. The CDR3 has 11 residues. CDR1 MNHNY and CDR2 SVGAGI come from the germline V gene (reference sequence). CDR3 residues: CASSQTLIQFF. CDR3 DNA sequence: TGTGCCAGCAGCCAAACACTAATCCAGTTCTTC.

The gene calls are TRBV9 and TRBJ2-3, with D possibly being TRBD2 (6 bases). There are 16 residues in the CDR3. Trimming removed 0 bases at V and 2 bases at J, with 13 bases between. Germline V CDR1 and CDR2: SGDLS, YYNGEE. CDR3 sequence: CASSVEESGPTDTQYF. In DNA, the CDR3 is TGTGCCAGCAGCGTAGAAGAAAGCGGGCCCACAGATACGCAGTATTTT.

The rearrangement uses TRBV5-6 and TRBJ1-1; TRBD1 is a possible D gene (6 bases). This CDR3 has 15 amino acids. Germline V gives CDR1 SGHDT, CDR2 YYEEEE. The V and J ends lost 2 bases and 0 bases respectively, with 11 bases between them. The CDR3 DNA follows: TGTGCCAGCAGCTTCGGCTGGGACATGAACACTGAAGCTTTCTTT. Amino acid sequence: CASSFGWDMNTEAFF.